What follows describes a single T cell receptor beta chain. Its specificity is unknown. These data originate in a study of T cell responses to AZD1222 COVID-19 vaccine. Points from the study as a whole: No day 14 peak samples; only post-peak repertoires were characterized. A mostly white British donor set with more females was recruited, and clonal diversity was possibly underestimated.

Method: immunoSEQ multiplex PCR; TCRdb's copy keeps in-frame clones and lacks some. Here the sample spans around 160,000 clones, about nine tenths being singletons. Trimming pared 1 base from V and 1 base from J, leaving 8 bases between. The CDR3 contains 14 residues. CDR1 is MNHNS and CDR2 is SASEGT in the germline V gene. The material was peripheral blood, obtained on day 0 of MenACWY control vaccination. The gene calls are TRBV6-1 and TRBJ2-7; D remains unclear. This TCR was recovered from an adult in good health. CDR3 in amino acids: CASSEGGRSYEQYF. The CDR3 bases are TGTGCCAGCAGTGAAGGTGGGCGGTCCTACGAGCAGTACTTC.